Listed below are T cell receptor beta chains from one sample, sequenced in a study of cytomegalovirus exposure and HLA in healthy donors. Measured with immunoSEQ multiplex PCR; TCRdb has only the in-frame clones, and not every one. The profile shows approximately 170,000 clones, 71% of them singletons. Input material: PBMCs. These receptors were taken from a girl between 5 and 17 years old in good health and CMV-seronegative. CDR3s include the opening cysteine and the closing phenylalanine or tryptophan. D genes are given only for firm matches. Size tells how often a clone was seen (once, few, many) or the class of an expanded clone, and some rows leave it out.

CDR3aa	CDR3nt	v_gene	len	d_gene	abundance	j_gene
CSVSRGRGDQPQHF	TGCAGCGTTAGTCGAGGTCGGGGTGATCAGCCCCAGCATTTT	TRBV29-1	14	.	few	TRBJ1-5
CASSRDLRGEQYF	TGTGCCAGCAGTCGGGACTTAAGGGGCGAGCAGTACTTC	TRBV7-9	13	.	.	TRBJ2-7
CASGPGTGVYNEQFF	TGTGCTAGTGGTCCCGGGACAGGGGTCTACAATGAGCAGTTCTTC	TRBV12-5	15	TRBD1	.	TRBJ2-1
CASAGAVDTEAFF	TGTGCCAGCGCAGGGGCTGTGGACACTGAAGCTTTCTTT	TRBV16	13	.	.	TRBJ1-1
CATSRERQGWGNNEQFF	TGTGCCACCAGCAGAGAGAGGCAGGGGTGGGGTAACAATGAGCAGTTCTTC	TRBV15	17	.	.	TRBJ2-1
CASRRQGGSYEQYF	TGTGCCAGCAGGCGACAGGGGGGATCCTACGAGCAGTACTTC	TRBV5-4	14	TRBD1	.	TRBJ2-7
CACTFGYSPLHF	TGTGCCTGTACTTTCGGGTATTCACCCCTCCACTTT	TRBV30	12	.	.	TRBJ1-6
CASSSTQIEAFF	TGTGCCAGCAGCTCGACTCAGATTGAAGCTTTCTTT	TRBV5-4	12	.	.	TRBJ1-1
CASSVGALNPGELFF	TGTGCCAGCAGCGTAGGGGCCCTGAACCCCGGGGAGCTGTTTTTT	TRBV9	15	.	.	TRBJ2-2
CATSRDNPTGGPSYEQYF	TGTGCCACCAGCAGAGATAATCCCACAGGGGGACCCTCCTACGAGCAGTACTTC	TRBV15	18	TRBD1	.	TRBJ2-7
CASTEQPEQPQHF	TGTGCCAGCACCGAACAGCCCGAACAGCCCCAGCATTTT	TRBV7-8	13	.	few	TRBJ1-5
CASSGWREALNTGELFF	TGCGCCAGCTCCGGGTGGAGGGAGGCCCTGAACACCGGGGAGCTGTTTTTT	TRBV5-1	17	.	.	TRBJ2-2
CASSSGRGRGEKLFF	TGCGCCAGCAGCTCAGGAAGGGGCCGAGGAGAAAAACTGTTTTTT	TRBV5-1	15	.	once	TRBJ1-4
CATTSGGEETQYF	TGTGCCACCACTAGCGGGGGAGAAGAGACCCAGTACTTC	TRBV10-3	13	TRBD2	.	TRBJ2-5
CASSGLLFDTQYF	TGTGCCAGCAGTGGGCTACTGTTTGATACGCAGTATTTT	TRBV9	13	.	few	TRBJ2-3
CASNDQGNSNQPQHF	TGTGCCAGCAACGACCAGGGAAATAGCAATCAGCCCCAGCATTTT	TRBV2	15	.	.	TRBJ1-5
CASSQDLGGTEAFF	TGTGCCAGCAGCCAAGATCTGGGGGGCACTGAAGCTTTCTTT	TRBV14	14	.	few	TRBJ1-1
CASSSGTGGNQPQHF	TGTGCCAGCAGCTCGGGGACAGGGGGCAATCAGCCCCAGCATTTT	TRBV7-2	15	TRBD1	.	TRBJ1-5
CASSWTGTGDTGELFF	TGTGCCAGCAGCTGGACCGGGACAGGAGACACCGGGGAGCTGTTTTTT	TRBV5-6	16	TRBD1	once	TRBJ2-2
CSARQGVNTGELFF	TGCAGCGCTAGACAGGGGGTGAACACCGGGGAGCTGTTTTTT	TRBV29-1	14	TRBD1	.	TRBJ2-2
CASSPTITNEKLFF	TGTGCCAGCAGCCCGACAATAACTAATGAAAAACTGTTTTTT	TRBV7-9	14	.	.	TRBJ1-4
CASAAGTDNEKLFF	TGTGCCAGCGCTGCCGGGACAGATAATGAAAAACTGTTTTTT	TRBV10-3	14	TRBD1	.	TRBJ1-4
CASSFNGDYEQYF	TGCGCCAGCAGCTTCAACGGAGACTACGAGCAGTACTTC	TRBV5-1	13	.	.	TRBJ2-7
CASTGQGEVETQYF	TGTGCCAGCACCGGACAGGGAGAGGTAGAGACCCAGTACTTC	TRBV6-5	14	TRBD1	.	TRBJ2-5
CASSGRDRAVNEQFF	TGTGCCAGCAGCGGGCGGGACAGGGCAGTCAATGAGCAGTTCTTC	TRBV5-4	15	TRBD1	.	TRBJ2-1
CASSQDGDRLTPSYNSPLHF	TGCGCCAGCAGCCAAGACGGGGACAGGTTAACACCCTCCTATAATTCACCCCTCCACTTT	TRBV4-1	20	TRBD1	.	TRBJ1-6
CASSLLGGWGETQYF	TGCGCCAGCAGCTTGCTCGGGGGATGGGGGGAGACCCAGTACTTC	TRBV5-1	15	.	.	TRBJ2-5
CASVGEATYGYTF	TGTGCCAGTGTAGGGGAAGCAACCTATGGCTACACCTTC	TRBV6-1	13	.	few	TRBJ1-2
CASSLRHGGENSPLHF	TGTGCCAGCAGCTTACGCCACGGGGGGGAGAATTCACCCCTCCACTTT	TRBV7-9	16	.	.	TRBJ1-6
CASSYPNTDTQYF	TGTGCCAGCAGTTACCCTAACACAGATACGCAGTATTTT	TRBV6-5	13	.	.	TRBJ2-3
CASSLARRGNHEQYF	TGTGCCAGCAGCTTAGCGCGGAGAGGGAACCACGAGCAGTACTTC	TRBV7-9	15	.	.	TRBJ2-7
CASSSGTGANSPLHF	TGCGCCAGCAGCTCCGGGACAGGGGCGAATTCACCCCTCCACTTT	TRBV5-1	15	TRBD1	.	TRBJ1-6
CASSYRPRNTEAFF	TGTGCCAGCAGCTACAGGCCTCGGAACACTGAAGCTTTCTTT	TRBV28	14	.	.	TRBJ1-1